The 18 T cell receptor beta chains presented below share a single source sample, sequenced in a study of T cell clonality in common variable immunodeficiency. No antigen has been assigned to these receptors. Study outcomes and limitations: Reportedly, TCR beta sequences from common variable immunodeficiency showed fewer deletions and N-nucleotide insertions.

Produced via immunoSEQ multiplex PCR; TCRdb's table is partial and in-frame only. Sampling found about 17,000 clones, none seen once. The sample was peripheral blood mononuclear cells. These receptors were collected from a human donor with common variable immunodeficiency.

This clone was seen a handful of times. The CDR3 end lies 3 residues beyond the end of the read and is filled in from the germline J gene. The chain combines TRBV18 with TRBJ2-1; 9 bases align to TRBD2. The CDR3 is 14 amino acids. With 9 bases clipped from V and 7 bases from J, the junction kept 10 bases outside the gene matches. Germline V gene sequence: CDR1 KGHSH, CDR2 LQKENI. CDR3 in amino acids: CASQISGSMNEQFF. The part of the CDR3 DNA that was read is TGTGCCAGTCAGATTAGCGGGAGTATGAATGAG.

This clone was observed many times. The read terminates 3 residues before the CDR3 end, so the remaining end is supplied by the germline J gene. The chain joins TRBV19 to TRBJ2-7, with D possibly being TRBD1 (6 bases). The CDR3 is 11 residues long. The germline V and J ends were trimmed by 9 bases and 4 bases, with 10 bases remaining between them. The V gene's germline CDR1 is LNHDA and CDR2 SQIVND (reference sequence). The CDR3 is CASGTTYEQYF. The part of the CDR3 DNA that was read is TGTGCCAGCGGGACAACGTACGAG.

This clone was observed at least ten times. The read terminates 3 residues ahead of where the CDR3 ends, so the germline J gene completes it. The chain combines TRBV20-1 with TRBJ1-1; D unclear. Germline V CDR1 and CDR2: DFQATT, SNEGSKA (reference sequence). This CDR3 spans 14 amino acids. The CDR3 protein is CSARGETSTTQAFF. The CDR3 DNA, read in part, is TGCAGTGCTAGGGGCGAGACATCGACAACACAA.

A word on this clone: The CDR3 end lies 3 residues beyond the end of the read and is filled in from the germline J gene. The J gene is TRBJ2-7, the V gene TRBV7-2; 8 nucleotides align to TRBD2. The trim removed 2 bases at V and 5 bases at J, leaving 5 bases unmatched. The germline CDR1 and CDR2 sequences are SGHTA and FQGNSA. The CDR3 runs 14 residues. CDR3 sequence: CASSLRLAGDEQYF. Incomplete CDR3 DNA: TGTGCCAGCAGCTTAAGGCTAGCGGGCGACGAG.

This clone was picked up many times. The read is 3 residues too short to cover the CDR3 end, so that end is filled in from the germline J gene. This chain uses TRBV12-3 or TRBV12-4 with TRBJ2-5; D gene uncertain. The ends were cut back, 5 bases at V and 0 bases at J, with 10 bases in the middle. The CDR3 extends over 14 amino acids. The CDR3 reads CASSLPVHQETQYF. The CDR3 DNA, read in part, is TGTGCCAGCAGTCTCCCAGTCCACCAAGAGACC.

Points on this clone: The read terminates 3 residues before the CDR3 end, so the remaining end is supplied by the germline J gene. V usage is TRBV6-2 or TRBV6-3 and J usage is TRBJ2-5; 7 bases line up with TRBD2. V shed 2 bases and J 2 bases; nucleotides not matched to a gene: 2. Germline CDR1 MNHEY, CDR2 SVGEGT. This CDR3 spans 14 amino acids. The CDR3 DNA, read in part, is TGTGCCAGCAGTTACGGGGGGGTACAAGAGACC. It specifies CASSYGGVQET. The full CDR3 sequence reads CASSYGGVQETQYF.

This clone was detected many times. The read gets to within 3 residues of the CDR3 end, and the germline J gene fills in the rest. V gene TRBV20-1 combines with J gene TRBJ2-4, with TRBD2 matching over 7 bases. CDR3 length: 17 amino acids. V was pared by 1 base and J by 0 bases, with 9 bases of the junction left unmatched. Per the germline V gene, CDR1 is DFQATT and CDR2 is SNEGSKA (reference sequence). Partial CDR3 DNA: TGCAGTGCTAGAGGCGGGGGAGCAGGACTAGCCAAAAACATT. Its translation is CSARGGGAGLAKNI. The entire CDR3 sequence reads CSARGGGAGLAKNIQYF.

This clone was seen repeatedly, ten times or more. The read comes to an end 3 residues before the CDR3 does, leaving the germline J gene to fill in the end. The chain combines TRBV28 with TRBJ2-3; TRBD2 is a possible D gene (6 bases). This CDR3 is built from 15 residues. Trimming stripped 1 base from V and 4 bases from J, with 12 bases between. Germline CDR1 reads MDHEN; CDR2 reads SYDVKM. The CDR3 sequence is CASSLLSSAADTQYF. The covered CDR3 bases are TGTGCCAGCAGTTTATTGTCTAGCGCTGCAGATACG.

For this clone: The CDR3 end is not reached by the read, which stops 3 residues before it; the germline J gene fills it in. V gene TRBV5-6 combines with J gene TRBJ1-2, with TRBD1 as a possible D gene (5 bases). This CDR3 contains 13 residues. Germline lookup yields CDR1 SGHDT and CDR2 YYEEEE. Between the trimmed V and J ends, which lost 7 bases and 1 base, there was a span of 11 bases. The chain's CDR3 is CASGLRDNYGYTF. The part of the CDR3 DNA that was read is TGTGCCAGCGGGCTCAGGGATAACTATGGC.

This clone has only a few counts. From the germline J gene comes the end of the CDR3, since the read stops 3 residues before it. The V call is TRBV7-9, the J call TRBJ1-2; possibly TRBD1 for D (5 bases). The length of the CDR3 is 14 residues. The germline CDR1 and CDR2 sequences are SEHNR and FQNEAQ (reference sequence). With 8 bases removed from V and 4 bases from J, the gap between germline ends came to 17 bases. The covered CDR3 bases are TGTGCCAGCGCTCTGGACACCGATCTCTATGGC. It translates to CASALDTDLYG. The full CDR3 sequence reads CASALDTDLYGYTF. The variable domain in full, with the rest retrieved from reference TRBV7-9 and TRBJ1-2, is DTGVSQNPRHKITKRGQNVTFRCDPISEHNRLYWYRQTLGQGPEFLTYFQNEAQLEKSRLLSDRFSAERPKGSFSTLEIQRTEQGDSAMYLCASALDTDLYGYTFGSGTRLTVV.

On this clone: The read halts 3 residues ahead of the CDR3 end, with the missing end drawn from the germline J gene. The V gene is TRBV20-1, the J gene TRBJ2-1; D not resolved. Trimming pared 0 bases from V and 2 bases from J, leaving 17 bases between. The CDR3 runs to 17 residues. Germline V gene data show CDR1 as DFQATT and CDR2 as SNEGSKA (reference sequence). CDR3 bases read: TGCAGTGCTAGAGATTTCGTGGGCAGTCGCACCTACAATGAG. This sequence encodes CSARDFVGSRTYNE. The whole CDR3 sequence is CSARDFVGSRTYNEQFF.

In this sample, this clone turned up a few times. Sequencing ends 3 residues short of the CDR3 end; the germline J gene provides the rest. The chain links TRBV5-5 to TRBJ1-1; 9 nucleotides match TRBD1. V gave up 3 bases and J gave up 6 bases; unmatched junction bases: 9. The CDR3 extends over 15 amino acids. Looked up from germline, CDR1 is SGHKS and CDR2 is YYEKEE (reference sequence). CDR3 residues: CASSWGDRARPEAFF. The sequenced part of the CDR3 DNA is TGTGCCAGCAGCTGGGGGGACAGGGCCCGCCCTGAA.

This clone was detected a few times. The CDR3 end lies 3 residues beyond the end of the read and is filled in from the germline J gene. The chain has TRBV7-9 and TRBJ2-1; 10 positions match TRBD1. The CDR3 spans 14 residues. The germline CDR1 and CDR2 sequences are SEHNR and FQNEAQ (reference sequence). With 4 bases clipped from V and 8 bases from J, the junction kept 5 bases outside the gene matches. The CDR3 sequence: CASSSRTGGHEQFF. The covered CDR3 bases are TGTGCCAGCAGCTCACGGACAGGGGGGCATGAG.

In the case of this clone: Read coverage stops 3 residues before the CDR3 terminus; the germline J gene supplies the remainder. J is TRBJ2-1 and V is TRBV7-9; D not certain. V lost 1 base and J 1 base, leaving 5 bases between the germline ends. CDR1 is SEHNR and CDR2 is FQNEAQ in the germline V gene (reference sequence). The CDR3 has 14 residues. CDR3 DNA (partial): TGTGCCAGCAGCTTAGGGCGGTCCTACAATGAG. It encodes CASSLGRSYNE. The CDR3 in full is CASSLGRSYNEQFF.

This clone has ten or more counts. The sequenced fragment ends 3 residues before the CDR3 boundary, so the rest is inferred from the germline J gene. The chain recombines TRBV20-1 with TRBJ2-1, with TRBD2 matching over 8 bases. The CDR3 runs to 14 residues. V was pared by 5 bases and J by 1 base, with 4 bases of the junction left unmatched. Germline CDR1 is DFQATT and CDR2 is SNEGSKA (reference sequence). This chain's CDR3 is CSAYPSGSYNEQFF. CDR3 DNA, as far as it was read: TGCAGTGCTTACCCTAGCGGGTCCTACAATGAG.

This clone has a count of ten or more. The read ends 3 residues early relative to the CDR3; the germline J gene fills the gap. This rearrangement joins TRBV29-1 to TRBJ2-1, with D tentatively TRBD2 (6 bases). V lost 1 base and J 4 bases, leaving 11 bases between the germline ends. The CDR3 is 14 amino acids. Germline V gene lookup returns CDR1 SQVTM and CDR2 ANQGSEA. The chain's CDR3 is CSVEGVAAYNEQFF. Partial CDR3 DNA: TGCAGCGTTGAAGGGGTAGCGGCATACAATGAG.

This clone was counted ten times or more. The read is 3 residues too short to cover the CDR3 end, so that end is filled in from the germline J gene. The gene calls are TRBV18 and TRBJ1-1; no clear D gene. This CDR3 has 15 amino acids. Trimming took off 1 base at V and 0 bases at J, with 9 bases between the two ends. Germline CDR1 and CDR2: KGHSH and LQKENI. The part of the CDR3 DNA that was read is TGTGCCAGCTCACCACTTCCAGGTTTGAACACTGAA. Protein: CASSPLPGLNTE. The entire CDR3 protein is CASSPLPGLNTEAFF.

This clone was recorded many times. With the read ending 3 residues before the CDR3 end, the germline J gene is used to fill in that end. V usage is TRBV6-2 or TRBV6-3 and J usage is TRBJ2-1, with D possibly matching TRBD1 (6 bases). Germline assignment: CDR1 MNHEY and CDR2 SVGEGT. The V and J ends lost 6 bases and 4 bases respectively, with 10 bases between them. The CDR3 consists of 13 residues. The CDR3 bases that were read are TGTGCCAGCAGGATGGACAGATACAATGAG. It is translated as CASRMDRYNE. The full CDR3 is CASRMDRYNEQFF.